These 17 T cell receptor beta chains were all obtained from the same sample, sequenced in a study of Ad26.COV2.S vaccination and SARS-CoV-2 variants. The treatment: 15 to 20 received Ad26.COV2.S at low or high dose, single or two shots; several received placebo; per-sample allocation not given. After the first vaccine or placebo injection, samples were drawn on day 63. Clones were read by immunoSEQ multiplex PCR, and TCRdb kept only the in-frame ones, dropping some. The table records some 250,000 clones, 88% of them present only once. Sequencing was performed on peripheral blood, taken in a trial of Ad26.COV2.S vaccine versus placebo. These receptors all come from a person aged 18-65 years who received the Ad26.COV2.S COVID-19 vaccine or a placebo.

The rearrangement joins TRBV11-2 to TRBJ2-7; D possibly matches TRBD1 or TRBD2 (5 bases each). Germline-derived CDR1 and CDR2 are SGHAT and FQNNGV. V shed 5 bases and J shed 2 bases, with 16 bases lying between them. This CDR3 is built from 15 residues. This CDR3 is CASSRGRTPTYEQYF. CDR3 nucleotide sequence: TGTGCCAGCAGCCGGGGACGGACCCCCACCTACGAGCAGTACTTC.

The V and J genes are TRBV10-3 and TRBJ1-1, with D perhaps matching TRBD1 (6 bases). The CDR3 is made up of 17 amino acids. CDR1 is ENHRY and CDR2 is SYGVKD in the germline V gene. V lost 2 bases to trimming and J lost 5 bases, with 21 bases between them. The CDR3 sequence is CAISETNTGTPGTEAFF. The DNA of the CDR3 is TGTGCCATCAGTGAGACTAATACCGGGACACCAGGAACTGAAGCTTTCTTT.

This rearrangement joins TRBV3-1 (or the pseudogene TRBV3-2) to TRBJ1-6; maybe TRBD1 (6 bases). V shed 5 bases and J shed 4 bases, with 15 bases lying between them. This CDR3 has 16 residues. Looked up from germline, CDR1 is LGHDT and CDR2 is YNNKEL (reference sequence). In nucleotides, the CDR3 is TGTGCCAGCAGCACCCCGCGGGGGCTATATAATTCACCCCTCCACTTT. This sequence encodes CASSTPRGLYNSPLHF.

The count of this clone is one. The V and J genes are TRBV30 and TRBJ2-7; the D is unclear. Trimming removed 5 bases at V and 2 bases at J, with 10 bases between. This CDR3 comprises 12 residues. From germline, CDR1 is GTSNPN and CDR2 SVGIG (reference sequence). The CDR3 DNA reads as TGTGCCTGGGGTCGAGCCACCTACGAGCAGTACTTC. This gives the protein CAWGRATYEQYF. Supplemented by reference TRBV30 and TRBJ2-7, the full variable domain reads SQTIHQWPATLVQPVGSPLSLECTVEGTSNPNLYWYRQAAGRGLQLLFYSVGIGQISSEVPQNLSASRPQDRQFILSSKKLLLSDSGFYLCAWGRATYEQYFGPGTRLTVT.

The chain is built from TRBV7-3 and TRBJ2-3, with 7 bases matching TRBD2. Germline V gene data show CDR1 as SGHTA and CDR2 as FQGTGA. The CDR3 is made up of 14 amino acids. The V gene end was trimmed by 1 base and the J gene end by 5 bases; junction bases not matched to a gene: 3. The CDR3 sequence is CASSLRGEGDTQYF. The CDR3 coding sequence is TGTGCCAGCAGCTTAAGAGGGGAGGGAGATACGCAGTATTTT. The full variable domain, completed using reference TRBV7-3 and TRBJ2-3, is GAGVSQTPSNKVTEKGKYVELRCDPISGHTALYWYRQSLGQGPEFLIYFQGTGAADDSGLPNDRFFAVRPEGSVSTLKIQRTERGDSAVYLCASSLRGEGDTQYFGPGTRLTVL.

This chain uses TRBV5-1 with TRBJ2-1, with 13 bases matching TRBD2. CDR1 SGHRS and CDR2 YFSETQ come from the germline V gene. The length of the CDR3 is 15 residues. V lost 4 bases, J lost 8 bases, and 6 bases stayed unmatched. The CDR3 sequence is CASSPGLAGADEQFF. CDR3 DNA: TGCGCCAGCAGCCCAGGACTAGCGGGAGCAGATGAGCAGTTCTTC.

This chain links TRBV3-1 (or the pseudogene TRBV3-2) with TRBJ2-6; the D gene is possibly TRBD1 (5 bases). Germline values: CDR1 LGHDT, CDR2 YNNKEL (reference sequence). V dropped 0 bases and J dropped 0 bases, with 9 bases sitting between them. The CDR3 covers 17 residues. The CDR3 spells CASSQEQGSSGANVLTF. The DNA of the CDR3 is TGTGCCAGCAGCCAAGAGCAGGGCAGCTCTGGGGCCAACGTCCTGACTTTC.

About this clone: One junction end disagrees with the germline gene, perhaps due to a read error. The V gene is TRBV5-4, the J gene TRBJ2-5; TRBD1 aligns across 9 bases. The CDR3 consists of 13 residues. Germline CDR1 SGHNT, CDR2 YYREEE (reference sequence). The CDR3 sequence is CASSLGGQGEDDF. DNA of the CDR3: TGTGCCAGCAGCTTGGGGGGACAGGGTGAAGACGACTTC.

The rearrangement joins TRBV5-1 to TRBJ1-2; no firm D call. Trimming took off 0 bases at V and 4 bases at J, with 13 bases between the two ends. Germline lookup yields CDR1 SGHRS and CDR2 YFSETQ. This CDR3 is 15 amino acids long. CDR3 DNA sequence: TGCGCCAGCAGCTTGGGAGGCGTTGAGGTCTATGGCTACACCTTC. Its protein product is CASSLGGVEVYGYTF.

The rearrangement links TRBV24-1 to TRBJ2-7; no reliable D call. CDR3 length: 13 residues. The germline V gene has CDR1 KGHDR and CDR2 SFDVKD. V gave up 0 bases and J gave up 0 bases, with 2 bases separating them. CDR3 residues: CATSDLHSYEQYF. The CDR3 DNA reads TGTGCCACCAGTGATTTGCACTCCTACGAGCAGTACTTC.

This chain links TRBV5-4 with TRBJ2-2; possible D gene TRBD2, 7 bases. Trimming pared 5 bases from V and 4 bases from J, leaving 12 bases between. Germline values: CDR1 SGHNT, CDR2 YYREEE (reference sequence). The CDR3 runs 14 residues. For the CDR3, the DNA is TGTGCCAGCAGGCCGGGGGGCGGCACCGGGGAGCTGTTTTTT. Protein: CASRPGGGTGELFF.

In DNA, the CDR3 is TGTGCCAGTTTCAGGGACAGCTCCTACGAGCAGTACTTC. Translating gives CASFRDSSYEQYF. The rearrangement uses TRBV7-9 and TRBJ2-7; TRBD1 aligns across 7 bases. The CDR3 has 13 amino acids. The germline V gene has CDR1 SEHNR and CDR2 FQNEAQ (reference sequence). V was pared by 9 bases and J by 0 bases, with 5 bases of the junction left unmatched.

This clone appeared once. The CDR3 DNA reads TGTGCCAGCAGCTTGGAACTAGCGGGAGGATCTGAGCAGTTCTTC. The encoded protein is CASSLELAGGSEQFF. This chain uses TRBV5-6 with TRBJ2-1; 12 nucleotides align to TRBD2. J gave up 9 bases and V 0 bases, and 4 bases lay outside the gene matches. The CDR3 has 15 amino acids. The germline CDR1 and CDR2 sequences are SGHDT and YYEEEE.

This chain joins TRBV5-1 and TRBJ2-7; a weak D match, TRBD2 (7 bases). The germline gives CDR1 SGHRS, CDR2 YFSETQ. V was pared by 4 bases and J by 0 bases, with 17 bases between. This CDR3 contains 16 residues. CDR3 sequence: CASSPWGGRFSYEQYF. The CDR3, as DNA: TGCGCCAGCAGCCCGTGGGGGGGGCGATTCTCCTACGAGCAGTACTTC.

The gene calls are TRBV20-1 and TRBJ2-1; possibly TRBD2 for D (5 bases). This CDR3 has 14 residues. Germline V gene sequence: CDR1 DFQATT, CDR2 SNEGSKA (reference sequence). The V end lost 3 bases, the J end lost 0 bases, and 9 bases lay between the germline ends. CDR3: CSASSEVSYNEQFF. CDR3 bases: TGCAGTGCTAGTTCGGAGGTCTCCTACAATGAGCAGTTCTTC.

The chain recombines TRBV7-9 with TRBJ2-7; D is possibly TRBD2 (6 bases). CDR3 length: 13 amino acids. Germline V gene sequence: CDR1 SEHNR, CDR2 FQNEAQ (reference sequence). The germline V and J ends were trimmed by 5 bases and 7 bases, with 15 bases remaining between them. The CDR3 sequence: CASSTRLEGEQYF. Written as DNA, the CDR3 is TGTGCCAGCAGCACCCGACTAGAGGGGGAGCAGTACTTC.

This chain connects TRBV14 to TRBJ2-1, with TRBD2 matching 9 bases. With 0 bases clipped from V and 11 bases from J, the junction kept 11 bases outside the gene matches. CDR1 is SGHDN, CDR2 FVKESK, per germline. The CDR3 has 16 residues. CDR3 DNA: TGTGCCAGCAGCCAAGACCCAGCGGGAGGACCCCGGCAGCAGTTCTTC. It codes for CASSQDPAGGPRQQFF.